These T cell receptor beta chains were read from a single sample in a study of CD8 T cells in Susac syndrome. TCRdb re-analysed the immunoSEQ multiplex PCR reads in MiXCR, keeping a single row per CDR3 protein. The table has about 120,000 distinct CDR3 sequences, approximately 93% seen once. The sample taken for sequencing was CD4+ T cells from PBMCs. The receptors here all came from a human donor with multiple sclerosis. Each CDR3 is given without its conserved first and last residue.

cdr3_aa,j_call,v_call
ASSFQAEAF,TRBJ1-1,TRBV28
ASSSQGVGETQY,TRBJ2-5,TRBV12-3/TRBV12-4
ASSLYGGGARETQY,TRBJ2-5,TRBV28
ASSLAMGTDTQY,TRBJ2-3,TRBV11-2
SAKKAGTVGNQPQH,TRBJ1-5,TRBV20-1
ASSEGLQSYEQY,TRBJ2-7,TRBV2
ASSVETGSDTQY,TRBJ2-3,TRBV9
ASSLDRGAETQY,TRBJ2-5,TRBV7-2
ASGLRDSSYNEQF,TRBJ2-1,TRBV12-5
ASSFYRDAVNQPQH,TRBJ1-5,TRBV27
ASSPQKQGGTEAF,TRBJ1-1,TRBV18
ASSQTTGKNEKLF,TRBJ1-4,TRBV4-3
ASSEFSWGANQPQH,TRBJ1-5,TRBV2
ASKGTANTGELF,TRBJ2-2,TRBV7-3
ASRSRQSDGVETQY,TRBJ2-5,TRBV28
ASSGVRFAQWLH,TRBJ1-6,TRBV4-1
ASSQSGKLF,TRBJ1-4,TRBV3-1
ASSSPGHYGYT,TRBJ1-2,TRBV19
ASSLANGGDYGYT,TRBJ1-2,TRBV5-8
ASSPDYSGNTIY,TRBJ1-3,TRBV28
ASSRQFNQPQH,TRBJ1-5,TRBV12-3/TRBV12-4
ASSRRQSLSGANVLT,TRBJ2-6,TRBV11-3